The clone carrying this T cell receptor beta chain was seen ten or more times. Individual cDNA molecules (in the library) carried attached unique molecular identifiers. MiXCR, run by TCRdb on the RACE reads, gives a single entry per CDR3 protein. Here the sample spans approximately 320,000 distinct CDR3 sequences, over 5% being singletons. This sample is part of a study of human T cells and chemical hapten exposure. V trimming: 4 bases; J trimming: 5 bases; junction bases outside the gene matches: 6. CDR1 is MNHEY, CDR2 SVGAGI, per germline. The CDR3 runs to 14 residues. Time point meaning: pre-sensitization, week 0. Documented treatment: therapeutic diphenylcyclopropenone sensitization with weekly scalp DPC.

The sequence derives from a woman between 18 and 29 years old with alopecia areata. Some clones in this sample may be carry-over from other donors' samples. The material was whole blood, obtained in connection with sensitization to the hapten diphenylcyclopropenone (DPC). The gene calls are TRBV6-5 and TRBJ2-5; 8 nucleotides match TRBD1. Here the CDR3 reads CASSFSGGPETQYF. The CDR3 DNA follows: TGTGCCAGCAGTTTTTCAGGGGGCCCGGAGACCCAGTACTTC.